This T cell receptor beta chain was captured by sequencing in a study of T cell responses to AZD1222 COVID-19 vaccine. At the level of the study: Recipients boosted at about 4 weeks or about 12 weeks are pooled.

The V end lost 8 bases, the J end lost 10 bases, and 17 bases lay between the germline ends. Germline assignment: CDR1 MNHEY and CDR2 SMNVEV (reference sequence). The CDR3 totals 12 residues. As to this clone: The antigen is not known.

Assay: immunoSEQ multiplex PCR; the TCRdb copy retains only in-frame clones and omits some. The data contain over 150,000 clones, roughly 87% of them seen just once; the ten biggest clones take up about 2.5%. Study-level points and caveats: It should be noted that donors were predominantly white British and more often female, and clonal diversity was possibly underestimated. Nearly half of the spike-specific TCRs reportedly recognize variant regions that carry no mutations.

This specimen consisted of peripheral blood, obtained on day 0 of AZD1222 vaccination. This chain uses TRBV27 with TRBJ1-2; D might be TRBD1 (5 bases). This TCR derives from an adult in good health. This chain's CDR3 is CASWGGTGLYTF. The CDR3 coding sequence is TGTGCCAGCTGGGGAGGGACGGGGCTCTACACCTTC.